This T cell receptor beta chain came from a study of blood T cell repertoires in COVID-19. The overall study: The origin of the acute and convalescent COVID-19 samples was the United States, Italy and Spain. Sources were T cells, B-cell-depleted T cells, or PBMCs; the material itself was cDNA or gDNA.

This clone was found a few times. In the source study's methods: Estimation of nucleated cell counts relied on the amplification of reference gene primers. The repertoire was sequenced with immunoSEQ multiplex PCR; TCRdb's copy has only in-frame clones and lacks some. V and J calls and clone size are given by that table; D and trimming were obtained from the DNA. The table has approximately 230,000 clones, approximately 86% seen once; the top ten hold 4.9%. Trimming cost V 6 bases and J 4 bases, with 15 bases left between them. The germline V gene encodes CDR1 DFQATT and CDR2 SNEGSKA (reference sequence). The CDR3 loop spans 13 amino acids.

This TCR was recovered from a woman of 80 years or more with active or convalescent COVID-19. The gene calls are TRBV20-1 and TRBJ1-1; a possible D gene is TRBD1 (5 bases). The sequenced sample was peripheral blood. CDR3 in amino acids: CSASPEGPTEAFF. The CDR3 nucleotides are TGCAGTGCCAGTCCGGAGGGGCCCACTGAAGCTTTCTTT.